The next 10 T cell receptor beta chains were all read from a single sample in a study of shared clonotypes between healthy human individuals. Some clones are missing from TCRdb's copy, which holds only in-frame ones; the method was immunoSEQ multiplex PCR. The table lists more than 450,000 clones, about four fifths of them singletons, with approximately 13% in the top ten. The sequenced sample consisted of PBMCs. Source of these receptors: a woman between 35 and 50 years old in good health. Some clones in this sample may be carry-over from other donors' samples.

This chain connects TRBV5-4 to TRBJ2-7, with 7 bases lining up with TRBD1. The trim removed 4 bases at V and 7 bases at J, leaving 14 bases unmatched. CDR3 length: 15 amino acids. From germline, CDR1 is SGHNT and CDR2 YYREEE (reference sequence). The CDR3 bases are TGTGCCAGCAGCCCGGGCAGGGGGTCCCCTCTGGAGCAGTACTTC. This codes for CASSPGRGSPLEQYF.

V and J are TRBV6-1 and TRBJ2-5; tentatively, D is TRBD1 (7 bases). The DNA end is a closer match to TRBJ2-7, so the J assignment may be wrong. Looked up from germline, CDR1 is MNHNS and CDR2 is SASEGT. The CDR3 sequence is 14 residues long. Written as DNA, the CDR3 is TGTGCCAGCGGGCGGGACAGAAGCTCCTACGAGCAGTACTTC. This codes for CASGRDRSSYEQYF.

J is TRBJ2-1 and V is TRBV29-1, with 10 bases lining up with TRBD1. Germline V gene data show CDR1 as SQVTM and CDR2 as ANQGSEA. The CDR3 runs 15 residues. V shed 7 bases and J 4 bases; nucleotides not matched to a gene: 10. CDR3 coding DNA: TGCAGCGGGAGGACAGGGGGAAGTATTTACAATGAGCAGTTCTTC. Translated: CSGRTGGSIYNEQFF.

The V call is TRBV9, the J call TRBJ2-1; the match to TRBD2 covers 15 bases. The junction had 7 bases not matched to a gene; V was cut back by 4 bases and J by 8 bases. This CDR3 has 16 residues. From germline, CDR1 is SGDLS and CDR2 YYNGEE. The CDR3, as DNA: TGTGCCAGCAGCCCGTGGACTAGCGGGAGGGCAGATGAGCAGTTCTTC. Amino acid sequence: CASSPWTSGRADEQFF.

V usage is TRBV9 and J usage is TRBJ2-5; 12 positions agree with TRBD2. V lost 4 bases, J lost 5 bases, and 6 bases stayed unmatched. The CDR3 loop spans 15 amino acids. The V gene's germline CDR1 is SGDLS and CDR2 YYNGEE. The CDR3 loop reads CASSPSGRAWETQYF. The CDR3 DNA sequence: TGTGCCAGCAGCCCTAGCGGGAGGGCCTGGGAGACCCAGTACTTC.

The CDR3 sequence: CSVEAEAGFF. As DNA, the CDR3 is TGCAGCGTTGAAGCCGAGGCCGGGTTCTTT. This chain connects TRBV29-1 to TRBJ1-1; no clear D. The CDR3 contains 10 residues. Trimming took off 1 base at V and 14 bases at J, with 11 bases between the two ends. The germline CDR1 and CDR2 sequences are SQVTM and ANQGSEA.

The chain joins TRBV7-2 to TRBJ1-1, with 9 bases fitting TRBD1. Unmatched junction bases numbered 11, after V lost 4 bases and J lost 8 bases. The CDR3 is made up of 15 amino acids. Germline CDR1 reads SGHTA; CDR2 reads FQGNSA. The CDR3, as DNA: TGTGCCAGCAGCTCCCGACAGGGGGGGACCGGGGAAGCTTTCTTT. Translating gives CASSSRQGGTGEAFF.

The chain combines TRBV11-2 with TRBJ2-7; D is possibly TRBD2 (6 bases). Germline V lookup: CDR1 SGHAT, CDR2 FQNNGV. The CDR3 is made up of 16 amino acids. V was pared by 1 base and J by 0 bases, with 13 bases between. Written as DNA, the CDR3 is TGTGCCAGCAGCTTAGCTGGGGGGTTAGGCTCCTACGAGCAGTACTTC. Translation gives CASSLAGGLGSYEQYF.

The chain has TRBV6-4 and TRBJ2-1; D is perhaps TRBD2 (6 bases). This CDR3 is 13 amino acids long. Trimming took off 2 bases at V and 8 bases at J, with 10 bases between the two ends. Germline CDR1 and CDR2: MRHNA and SNTAGT. The CDR3 DNA is TGTGCCAGCAGTGACAGGGAGGCCGATGAGCAGTTCTTC. It encodes CASSDREADEQFF.

This chain links TRBV6-6 with TRBJ2-5, with 11 nucleotides matching TRBD2. From germline, CDR1 is MNHNY and CDR2 SVGAGI (reference sequence). Trimming at V came to 2 bases and at J to 3 bases, leaving 5 bases not matched to a gene. This CDR3 spans 16 amino acids. CDR3 in amino acids: CASSYGVAGGEETQYF. CDR3 nucleotide sequence: TGTGCCAGCAGTTACGGGGTAGCGGGAGGGGAAGAGACCCAGTACTTC.